Listed here are 12 T cell receptor beta chains from one sample, sequenced in a study of blood T cell repertoires in COVID-19. Data came from immunoSEQ multiplex PCR; TCRdb stores just in-frame clones and leaves some out. This sample has some 210,000 clones; around 90% occur once, and the top ten carry around 6.9%. The sequencing input was peripheral blood. The receptors were sampled from a man between 60 and 70 years old who had recovered from COVID-19.

The table lists this clone with a count of one. The chain recombines TRBV6-5 with TRBJ1-1, with TRBD1 as a possible D gene (5 bases). Trimming stripped 8 bases from V and 1 base from J, with 14 bases between. CDR1 and CDR2 from the germline V gene are MNHEY and SVGAGI. The CDR3 contains 14 residues. CDR3: CASLQAAWNTEAFF. The CDR3 nucleotides read TGTGCCAGCCTACAGGCGGCGTGGAACACTGAAGCTTTCTTT.

The chain recombines TRBV15 with TRBJ2-5; 7 bases match TRBD1. Germline values: CDR1 LNHNV, CDR2 YYDKDF (reference sequence). The CDR3 loop spans 16 amino acids. V dropped 3 bases and J dropped 2; count of bases not matched to a gene: 9. The CDR3 sequence: CATSRLRDSLQETQYF. In DNA, the CDR3 is TGTGCCACCAGCAGGCTCCGGGACAGCCTTCAAGAGACCCAGTACTTC.

This sequence joins TRBV5-6 and TRBJ2-2; D unclear. This CDR3 spans 16 amino acids. Germline values: CDR1 SGHDT, CDR2 YYEEEE. V lost 4 bases, J lost 4 bases, and 17 bases lay in between. CDR3 residues: CASSPGPNPGTGELFF. The CDR3 DNA reads TGTGCCAGCAGCCCCGGCCCAAATCCGGGCACCGGGGAGCTGTTTTTT.

The J gene is TRBJ2-1, the V gene TRBV11-1; the match to TRBD2 covers 9 bases. V was clipped by 5 bases and J by 6 bases; unmatched bases: 8. The germline gives CDR1 SGHAT, CDR2 FQDESV (reference sequence). The length of the CDR3 is 15 residues. CDR3 sequence reads: CASSRGGLASNEQFF. CDR3 nucleotides: TGTGCCAGCAGCCGAGGGGGACTAGCTTCCAATGAGCAGTTCTTC.

This chain uses TRBV18 with TRBJ2-1; D possibly corresponds to TRBD1 (6 bases). CDR3 length equals 13 residues. The V end was cut by 4 bases, the J end by 5 bases, with 9 bases between. Germline CDR1 and CDR2: KGHSH and LQKENI. The CDR3 DNA sequence: TGTGCCAGCTCACGGGGACATAACAATGAGCAGTTCTTC. Amino acids: CASSRGHNNEQFF. The full variable domain, completed using reference TRBV18 and TRBJ2-1, is NAGVMQNPRHLVRRRGQEARLRCSPMKGHSHVYWYRQLPEEGLKFMVYLQKENIIDESGMPKERFSAEFPKEGPSILRIQQVVRGDSAAYFCASSRGHNNEQFFGPGTRLTVL.

This clone was seen a handful of times. The chain links TRBV10-3 to TRBJ1-1, with a tentative D call TRBD1 (6 bases). Trimming cost V 0 bases and J 1 base, with 12 bases left between them. CDR3 length equals 16 residues. Germline V gene data show CDR1 as ENHRY and CDR2 as SYGVKD. CDR3 sequence: CAISESSGVANTEAFF. DNA for the CDR3: TGTGCCATCAGTGAGTCCTCAGGGGTGGCGAACACTGAAGCTTTCTTT.

V is TRBV6-6 and J is TRBJ2-7; 10 bases agree with TRBD2. CDR1 MNHNY and CDR2 SVGAGI come from the germline V gene (reference sequence). This CDR3 has 20 residues. V lost 6 bases and J lost 0; bases outside the gene matches: 20. The CDR3 DNA reads TGTGCCAGCAGCTGGACGAAAGCGGGGGGGCCGAGGAAAAGCTCCTACGAGCAGTACTTC. Encoded protein: CASSWTKAGGPRKSSYEQYF.

The table lists this clone with a count of one. The chain joins TRBV23-1 to TRBJ2-7, with TRBD1 as a possible D gene (6 bases). TRBV23-1 is treated as an ORF (open reading frame) with a function not yet certain. Trimming took 2 bases from V and 2 from J, leaving 22 bases between them. The CDR3 contains 18 residues. CDR3 region: CASSQLTRTQGPAYEQYF. The CDR3 nucleotides are TGCGCCAGCAGTCAACTAACCCGAACACAGGGTCCCGCCTACGAGCAGTACTTC.

The chain recombines TRBV7-2 with TRBJ1-2; 11 bases are shared with TRBD1. The CDR3 length is 16 residues. Germline lookup yields CDR1 SGHTA and CDR2 FQGNSA. V lost 5 bases and J lost 3; bases outside the gene matches: 8. In nucleotides, the CDR3 is TGTGCCAGCAGCCAAAGCGGACAGGGGGCCTACTATGGCTACACCTTC. This encodes CASSQSGQGAYYGYTF.

This chain links TRBV6-4 with TRBJ2-7, with D hard to call. Germline CDR1 reads MRHNA; CDR2 reads SNTAGT. CDR3 length equals 13 residues. Trimming removed 3 bases from V and 5 bases from J, with 11 bases in between. Here the CDR3 DNA reads TGTGCCAGCAGTGAGCGTCGCGGAGACGAGCAGTACTTC. This codes for CASSERRGDEQYF.

The rearrangement links TRBV7-2 to TRBJ2-3, with TRBD2 matching 11 bases. V was pared by 2 bases and J by 11 bases, with 9 bases of the junction left unmatched. The CDR3 runs to 15 residues. Germline V gives CDR1 SGHTA, CDR2 FQGNSA. The CDR3: CASSLTPPGLAGQYF. The CDR3 DNA is TGTGCCAGCAGCTTAACCCCACCTGGACTAGCGGGGCAGTATTTT.

This clone was seen just once. This chain links TRBV19 with TRBJ2-7; 7 bases agree with TRBD1. Looked up from germline, CDR1 is LNHDA and CDR2 is SQIVND (reference sequence). This CDR3 comprises 14 residues. V trimming: 1 base; J trimming: 6 bases; junction bases outside the gene matches: 6. The CDR3 is CASSIGGGQVEQYF. CDR3 in DNA: TGTGCCAGTAGTATAGGTGGAGGACAGGTCGAGCAGTACTTC. Complete variable domain (other parts from reference TRBV19 and TRBJ2-7): DGGITQSPKYLFRKEGQNVTLSCEQNLNHDAMYWYRQDPGQGLRLIYYSQIVNDFQKGDIAEGYSVSREKKESFPLTVTSAQKNPTAFYLCASSIGGGQVEQYFGPGTRLTVT.